This T cell receptor (beta chain) was profiled in a study of blood T cell repertoires in COVID-19. Study-wide context: Spain, Italy and the United States supplied samples that represented acute and convalescent COVID-19. PBMCs, B-cell-depleted T cells, or T cells provided the cDNA or gDNA that made up the material.

The CDR3 length is 19 residues. V lost 1 base and J 4 bases, leaving 20 bases between the germline ends. The germline V gene encodes CDR1 SGHAT and CDR2 FQNNGV. Per the study methods: Nucleated cell counts were estimated from reference gene primer amplification. The repertoire was sequenced with immunoSEQ multiplex PCR; TCRdb's copy has only in-frame clones and lacks some. V and J calls and clone size are as listed in that table; D and trimming were resolved from the DNA. In the table there are 200,000 to 250,000 clones, approximately 85% of which are singletons. Participants were aged about 18 to 89 years, lived in under 25 US areas, and enrolled virtually.

The chain couples TRBV11-2 to TRBJ1-6; D ambiguous. The sequencing input was PBMCs or T cells enriched from blood (not recorded which). This TCR was sampled from a woman between 45 and 60 years old with acute COVID-19. The CDR3 here is CASSLASQFLRGYNSPLHF. Here the CDR3 DNA reads TGTGCCAGCAGCTTAGCGTCTCAGTTTCTTCGAGGATATAATTCACCCCTCCACTTT.